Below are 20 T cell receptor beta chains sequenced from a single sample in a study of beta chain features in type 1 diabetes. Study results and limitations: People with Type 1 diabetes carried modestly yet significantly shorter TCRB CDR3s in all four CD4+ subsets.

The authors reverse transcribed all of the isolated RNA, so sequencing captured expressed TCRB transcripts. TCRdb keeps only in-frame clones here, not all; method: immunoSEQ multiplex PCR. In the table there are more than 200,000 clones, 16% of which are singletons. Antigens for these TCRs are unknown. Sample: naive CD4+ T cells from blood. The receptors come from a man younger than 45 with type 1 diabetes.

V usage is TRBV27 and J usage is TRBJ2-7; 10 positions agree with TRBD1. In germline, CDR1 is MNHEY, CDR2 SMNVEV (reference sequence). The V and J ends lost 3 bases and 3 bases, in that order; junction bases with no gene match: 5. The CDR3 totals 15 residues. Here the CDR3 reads CASSFARTGGYEQYF. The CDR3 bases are TGTGCCAGCAGTTTCGCACGGACAGGGGGCTACGAGCAGTACTTC.

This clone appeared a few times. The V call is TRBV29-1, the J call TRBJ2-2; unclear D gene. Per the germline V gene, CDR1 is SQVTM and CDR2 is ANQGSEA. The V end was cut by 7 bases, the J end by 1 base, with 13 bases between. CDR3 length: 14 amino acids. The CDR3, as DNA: TGCAGCGGTCGACATAGGGTGAACACCGGGGAGCTGTTTTTT. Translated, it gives CSGRHRVNTGELFF.

CDR3 bases: TGTGCCAGCAGCGCCGGCAGGACTATAGCCAAAAACATTCAGTACTTC. Encoded protein: CASSAGRTIAKNIQYF. The rearrangement links TRBV4-2 to TRBJ2-4; D might be TRBD2 (6 bases). Looked up from germline, CDR1 is LGHNA and CDR2 is YNFKEQ. Trimming stripped 5 bases from V and 0 bases from J, with 14 bases between. The CDR3 runs to 16 residues.

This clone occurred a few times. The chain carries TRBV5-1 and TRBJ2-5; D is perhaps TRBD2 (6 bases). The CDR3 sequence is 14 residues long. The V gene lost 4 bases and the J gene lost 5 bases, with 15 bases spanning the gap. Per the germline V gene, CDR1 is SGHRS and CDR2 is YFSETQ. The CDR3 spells CASSQGGIGETQYF. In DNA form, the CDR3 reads TGCGCCAGCAGCCAGGGCGGGATAGGGGAGACCCAGTACTTC.

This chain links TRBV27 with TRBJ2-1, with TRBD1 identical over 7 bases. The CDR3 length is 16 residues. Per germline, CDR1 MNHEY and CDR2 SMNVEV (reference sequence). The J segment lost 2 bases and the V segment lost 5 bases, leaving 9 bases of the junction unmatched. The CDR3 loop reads CASSPPDDRAYNEQFF. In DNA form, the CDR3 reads TGTGCCAGCAGTCCGCCCGATGACAGGGCCTACAATGAGCAGTTCTTC.

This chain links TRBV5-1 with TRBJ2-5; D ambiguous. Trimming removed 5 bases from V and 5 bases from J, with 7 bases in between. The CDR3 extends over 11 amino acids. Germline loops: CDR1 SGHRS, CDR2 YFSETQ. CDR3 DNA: TGCGCCAGCAGATCGGAGGAGACCCAGTACTTC. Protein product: CASRSEETQYF.

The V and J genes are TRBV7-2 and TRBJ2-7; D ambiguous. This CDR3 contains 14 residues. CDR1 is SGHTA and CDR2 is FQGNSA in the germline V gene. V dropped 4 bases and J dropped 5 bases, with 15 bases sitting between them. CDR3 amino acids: CASSSSPGTHEQYF. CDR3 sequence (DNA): TGTGCCAGCAGCTCCTCGCCGGGTACCCACGAGCAGTACTTC.

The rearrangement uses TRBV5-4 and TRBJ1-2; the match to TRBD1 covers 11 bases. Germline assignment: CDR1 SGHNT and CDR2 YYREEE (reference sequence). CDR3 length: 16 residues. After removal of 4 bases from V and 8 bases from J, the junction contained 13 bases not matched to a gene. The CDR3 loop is CASSLPPGQGERGYTF. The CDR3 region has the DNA TGTGCCAGCAGCCTGCCACCGGGACAGGGGGAAAGAGGCTACACCTTC. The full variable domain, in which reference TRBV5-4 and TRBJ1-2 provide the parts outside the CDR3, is ETGVTQSPTHLIKTRGQQVTLRCSSQSGHNTVSWYQQALGQGPQFIFQYYREEENGRGNFPPRFSGLQFPNYSSELNVNALELDDSALYLCASSLPPGQGERGYTFGSGTRLTVV.

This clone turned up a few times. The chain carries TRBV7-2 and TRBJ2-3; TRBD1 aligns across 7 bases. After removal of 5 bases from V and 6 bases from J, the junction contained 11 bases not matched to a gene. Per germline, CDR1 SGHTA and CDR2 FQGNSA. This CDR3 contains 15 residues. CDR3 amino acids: CASSLQGPLADTQYF. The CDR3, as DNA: TGTGCCAGCAGCCTACAGGGGCCGTTAGCCGATACGCAGTATTTT.

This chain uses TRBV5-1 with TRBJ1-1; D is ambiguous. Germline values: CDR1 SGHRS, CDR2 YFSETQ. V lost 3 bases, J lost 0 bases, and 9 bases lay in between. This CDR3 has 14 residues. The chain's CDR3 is CASSSVPLNTEAFF. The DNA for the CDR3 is TGCGCCAGCAGCTCGGTCCCGCTGAACACTGAAGCTTTCTTT.

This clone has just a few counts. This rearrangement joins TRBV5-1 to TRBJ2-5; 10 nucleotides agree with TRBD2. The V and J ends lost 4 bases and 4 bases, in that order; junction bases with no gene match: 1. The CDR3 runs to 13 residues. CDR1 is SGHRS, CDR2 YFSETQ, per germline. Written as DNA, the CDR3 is TGCGCCAGCAGCCCTAGCGGGAGAGAGACCCAGTACTTC. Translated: CASSPSGRETQYF.

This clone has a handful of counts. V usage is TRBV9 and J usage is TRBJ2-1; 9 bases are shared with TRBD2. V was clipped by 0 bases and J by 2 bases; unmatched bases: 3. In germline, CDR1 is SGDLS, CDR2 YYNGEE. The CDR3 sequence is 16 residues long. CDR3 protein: CASSVESGRTYNEQFF. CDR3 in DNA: TGTGCCAGCAGCGTAGAAAGCGGGAGGACCTACAATGAGCAGTTCTTC.

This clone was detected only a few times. This CDR3 is CAISSLGQPDEAFF. Written as DNA, the CDR3 is TGTGCCATCAGTTCTTTAGGACAGCCTGATGAAGCTTTCTTT. The rearrangement uses TRBV10-3 and TRBJ1-1; D possibly corresponds to TRBD1 (6 bases). The CDR3 runs to 14 residues. V lost 5 bases and J 7 bases, leaving 17 bases between the germline ends. The germline V gene has CDR1 ENHRY and CDR2 SYGVKD.

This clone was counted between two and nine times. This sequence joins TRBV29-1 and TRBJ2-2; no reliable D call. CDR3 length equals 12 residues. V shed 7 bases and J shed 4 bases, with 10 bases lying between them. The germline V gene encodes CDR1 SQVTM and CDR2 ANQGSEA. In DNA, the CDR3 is TGCAGCGGCAGACTGGTCACCGGGGAGCTGTTTTTT. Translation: CSGRLVTGELFF.

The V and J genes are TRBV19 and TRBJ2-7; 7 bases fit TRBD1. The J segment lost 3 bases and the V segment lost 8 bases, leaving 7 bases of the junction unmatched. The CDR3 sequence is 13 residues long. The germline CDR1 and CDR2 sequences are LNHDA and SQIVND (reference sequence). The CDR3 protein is CASSDRPNYEQYF. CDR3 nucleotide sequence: TGTGCCAGTTCGGACAGGCCCAACTACGAGCAGTACTTC.

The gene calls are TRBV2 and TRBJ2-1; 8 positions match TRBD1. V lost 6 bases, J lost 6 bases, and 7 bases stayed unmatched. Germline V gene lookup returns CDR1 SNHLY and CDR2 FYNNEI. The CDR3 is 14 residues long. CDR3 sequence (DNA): TGTGCCAGCAGGCGGACAGGGTTAGGCAATGAGCAGTTCTTC. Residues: CASRRTGLGNEQFF.

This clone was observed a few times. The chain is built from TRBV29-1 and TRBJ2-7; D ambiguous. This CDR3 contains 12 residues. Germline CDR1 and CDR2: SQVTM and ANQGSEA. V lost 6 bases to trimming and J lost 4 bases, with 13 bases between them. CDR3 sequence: CSVSVSSYEQYF. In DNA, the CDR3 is TGCAGCGTGTCAGTATCGTCTTACGAGCAGTACTTC.

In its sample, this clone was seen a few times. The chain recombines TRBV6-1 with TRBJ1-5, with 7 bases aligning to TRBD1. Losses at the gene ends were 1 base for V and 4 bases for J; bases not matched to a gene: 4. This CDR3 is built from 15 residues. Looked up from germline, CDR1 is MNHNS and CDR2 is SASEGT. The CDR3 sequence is CASSEVQGRNQPQHF. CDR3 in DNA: TGTGCCAGCAGTGAAGTACAGGGGAGGAATCAGCCCCAGCATTTT.

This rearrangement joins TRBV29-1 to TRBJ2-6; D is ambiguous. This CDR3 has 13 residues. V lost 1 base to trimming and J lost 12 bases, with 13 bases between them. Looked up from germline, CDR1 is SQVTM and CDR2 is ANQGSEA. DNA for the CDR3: TGCAGCGTTGAAGGCGCAGTAACGGGCGTCCTGACTTTC. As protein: CSVEGAVTGVLTF.

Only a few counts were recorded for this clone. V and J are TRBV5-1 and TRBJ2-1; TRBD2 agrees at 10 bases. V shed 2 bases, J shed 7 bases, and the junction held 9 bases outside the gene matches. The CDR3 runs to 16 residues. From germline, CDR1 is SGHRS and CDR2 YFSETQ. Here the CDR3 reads CASSFTAGGPINEQFF. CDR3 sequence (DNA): TGCGCCAGCAGCTTCACAGCGGGAGGGCCGATAAATGAGCAGTTCTTC.